The entry below gives a single TCR beta chain sequence along with its context. Its antigen is as yet unknown. This sample is drawn from a study of shared clonotypes between healthy human individuals. Study-wide points: The represented genetic and exposure-history diversity was limited by the small number of donors. Donor clonotype sharing was expected to depend on sequencing depth. Compared with clonotypes that all four donors shared, non-shared clonotypes had lower generation probabilities.

The V segment lost 2 bases and the J segment 1 base; nucleotides outside the gene matches: 2. This CDR3 has 15 amino acids. Germline V gene sequence: CDR1 LGHNA, CDR2 YSLEER. Original processing methods: For the immunoSEQ data, sequences were junction-only without quality scores, so filtering differed. Libraries were prepared by immunoSEQ multiplex PCR; TCRdb keeps only in-frame clonotypes and omits some of them. V, J and clone size are those of that table, while D and trimming were read from the DNA. The table includes approximately 2,300,000 clones, under 95% detected once. Sequencing was done on a sample of naive CD4+ T cells from PBMCs. The subset denotes: CD45RA+ positively selected. The TCR sequence derives from a man younger than 30 in good health. Some clones in this sample may be carry-over from other donors' samples. This chain joins TRBV4-3 and TRBJ2-3; 8 bases are a match to TRBD1. The DNA of the CDR3 is TGCGCCAGCAGCCAACAGGGACAGGGCACAGATACGCAGTATTTT. The encoded protein is CASSQQGQGTDTQYF.